This paragraph reports one TCR beta chain. The target of this receptor is not known. No quality values exist for individual bases; no much larger clone is one base distant. The sample comes from a study of T cell responses to AZD1222 COVID-19 vaccine (dated by TCRdb to 2020 to 2023). Turning to the overall study: AZD1222 recipients whose second dose came at about 4 weeks and those whose second dose came at about 12 weeks were combined into one group, since spike-specific TCR depth and breadth did not differ between the two schedules. TCR sequencing was performed for approximately 240 trial participants, of whom around 210 were given two doses of AZD1222 and roughly 25 were given two doses of MenACWY control vaccine. Trial participants were enrolled into age subgroups of 18-55, 56-69 and 70-plus years, which contained about 150, 27 and 61 TCR-sequenced participants, respectively. Results and caveats for the whole study, not just this receptor: CD4 TCRs associated with the vaccine covered the entire spike protein, and the dominant responses were in regions 160-218 and 743-854. After two AZD1222 doses, spike-specific TCR breadth and depth were significantly higher than at day 0 and than in MenACWY recipients. Because no day 14 peak-response samples were available, repertoires were characterized only after the peak T cell response. In the small 56-69-year group, the increase in depth fell short of significance, most likely because of low power. Conclusions about previously exposed vaccinees are limited, since just a handful of AZD1222 recipients were seropositive for SARS-CoV-2 at baseline. Participants were mostly white British, with more females than males. The authors suggested clonal diversity may have been underestimated. Reportedly, close to half of the unique spike-specific TCRs recognized epitopes lying outside the regions that are mutated in the B.1.351 and B.1.1.7 variants.

According to the germline V gene, CDR1 reads SQVTM and CDR2 reads ANQGSEA. V was cut back by 4 bases and J by 0 bases, leaving a gap of 7 bases between them. Counted from cysteine to phenylalanine, this CDR3 has 13 amino acids. The entry retains the CDR3 DNA only, 39 bases that are in frame from base 1. The CDR3 regions of human TCRbeta chains were subjected to immunosequencing. Under the source paper's analysis protocol: TCRs in the repertoires were compared against a reference library of SARS-CoV-2-specific TCRs that had been generated with the MIRA antigen-specificity platform. Breadth was defined as the fraction of unique TCRs that were SARS-CoV-2-associated, and depth was defined as the fraction of total T cells that were SARS-CoV-2-associated. Using the MIRA data, each spike-specific TCR was mapped to the spike region that the TCR reacts to and placed in a CD4 or CD8 class. Log10-transformed breadth and depth values were compared by one-way ANOVA with Sidak's multiple comparisons tests. The source is immuneACCESS, and TCRdb retained only in-frame sequences with V and J called. Part of the clones is not carried over; for the studies checked, unresolved V genes explain less than half of this, and the remainder is unexplained. V and J calls and clone size are given by that table; D and trimming were obtained from the DNA. This sample lists 120,000 to 150,000 clones; around 91% were detected once. The biggest ten clones account for 5% of the sample.

The time point label here, explained by the study, means: baseline before first vaccination. Samples from vaccinated people were obtained from the UK trials COV001 and COV002, which included a single-blind randomized controlled phase 2/3 trial of AZD1222 (ChAdOx1 nCoV-19) in healthy adults. For TCRbeta chain sequencing, PBMC samples were collected from trial participants at day 0 and at day 28 after the second dose. This TCR derives from an adult in good health. The input for sequencing was peripheral blood, taken on day 0 of AZD1222 vaccination. The chain joins TRBV29-1 to TRBJ1-3; no D gene is confidently identified. CDR3 reads: CSVVTYSGNTIYF. The bases are TGCAGCGTTGTAACCTACTCTGGAAACACCATATATTTT.